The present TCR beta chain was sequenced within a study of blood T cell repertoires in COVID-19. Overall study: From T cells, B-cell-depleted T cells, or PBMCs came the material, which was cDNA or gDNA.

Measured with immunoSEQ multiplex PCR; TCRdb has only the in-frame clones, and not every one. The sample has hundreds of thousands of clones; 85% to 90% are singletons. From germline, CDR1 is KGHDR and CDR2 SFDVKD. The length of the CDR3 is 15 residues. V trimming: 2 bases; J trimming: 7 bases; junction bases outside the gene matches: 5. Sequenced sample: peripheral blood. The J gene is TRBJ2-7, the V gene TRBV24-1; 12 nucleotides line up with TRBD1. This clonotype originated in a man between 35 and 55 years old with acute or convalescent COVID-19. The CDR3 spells CATSDSGQGAKEQYF. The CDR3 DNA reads TGTGCCACCAGTGATTCGGGACAGGGGGCAAAAGAGCAGTACTTC.